The 14 T cell receptor beta chains below all came from one sample that was sequenced in a study of blood T cell repertoires in COVID-19. Generated by immunoSEQ multiplex PCR, the TCRdb table keeps only in-frame clones and is missing some. The sample lists roughly 300,000 clones; more than 75% were seen once. Sample: PBMCs or T cells enriched from blood (not recorded which). The source is a woman aged 25 to 39 who had recovered from COVID-19.

This chain links TRBV3-1 (or the pseudogene TRBV3-2) with TRBJ2-6; no clear D gene. Germline V gene data show CDR1 as LGHDT and CDR2 as YNNKEL (reference sequence). V lost 4 bases, J lost 1 base, and 8 bases lay in between. This CDR3 region has 15 residues. The CDR3 here is CASSLYLSGANVLTF. DNA for the CDR3: TGTGCCAGCAGCCTCTACCTATCTGGGGCCAACGTCCTGACTTTC.

This chain uses TRBV11-2 with TRBJ2-5; D is perhaps TRBD2 (5 bases). Germline CDR1 and CDR2: SGHAT and FQNNGV. The CDR3 has 17 residues. The V end lost 2 bases, the J end lost 1 base, and 17 bases lay between the germline ends. CDR3 amino acids: CASSLPQGDYFQETQYF. CDR3 DNA sequence: TGTGCCAGCAGCTTACCCCAAGGAGACTATTTCCAAGAGACCCAGTACTTC.

Comments on this clone: Other DNA sequences of this sample code for an identical CDR3. CDR3 sequence: CATSGGQSSYNEQFF. The DNA of the CDR3 is TGTGCCACCAGTGGTGGACAGAGCTCCTACAATGAGCAGTTCTTC. The rearrangement uses TRBV24-1 and TRBJ2-1; tentative D call: TRBD1 (6 bases). The CDR3 is made up of 15 amino acids. V was pared by 5 bases and J by 0 bases, with 10 bases between. Germline CDR1 KGHDR, CDR2 SFDVKD.

The rearrangement joins TRBV7-6 to TRBJ2-1; 12 bases align to TRBD2. The CDR3 contains 14 residues. After removal of 4 bases from V and 9 bases from J, the junction contained 4 bases not matched to a gene. The germline V gene has CDR1 SGHVS and CDR2 FNYEAQ. The DNA of the CDR3 is TGTGCCAGCAGCTCTAGCGGGGGGGCCGGTGAGCAGTTCTTC. Residues: CASSSSGGAGEQFF.

This clone appeared a single time. V gene TRBV7-2 combines with J gene TRBJ1-4; 7 nucleotides align to TRBD1. Germline-derived CDR1 and CDR2 are SGHTA and FQGNSA. With V trimmed by 5 bases and J by 7 bases, 10 bases remained unmatched. The CDR3 length is 15 residues. In DNA, the CDR3 is TGTGCCAGCAGCGTCTACGGTCAGGGGGGTGAAAAACTGTTTTTT. It codes for CASSVYGQGGEKLFF.

The chain links TRBV12-3 or TRBV12-4 to TRBJ1-2; D is unclear. This CDR3 spans 12 amino acids. The V gene lost 5 bases and the J gene lost 4 bases, with 8 bases spanning the gap. CDR3: CASSPLSYGYTF. The CDR3 region has the DNA TGTGCCAGCAGTCCACTCTCCTATGGCTACACCTTC.

The chain uses TRBV5-1 and TRBJ1-1; tentatively, D is TRBD1 (6 bases). This CDR3 is built from 13 residues. Germline V CDR1 and CDR2: SGHRS, YFSETQ. V shed 4 bases and J shed 11 bases, with 18 bases lying between them. The CDR3: CASSPRDNGEAFF. The CDR3 DNA sequence: TGCGCCAGCAGCCCTAGGGACAATGGGGAGGCTTTCTTT.

V is TRBV19 and J is TRBJ1-3; weak D call: TRBD1 (5 bases). The CDR3 spans 17 residues. With 6 bases removed from V and 0 bases from J, the gap between germline ends came to 18 bases. The V gene's germline CDR1 is LNHDA and CDR2 SQIVND (reference sequence). In DNA form, the CDR3 reads TGTGCCAGTAGAGATCTACGGGACTCGGCCTCTGGAAACACCATATATTTT. Amino acids: CASRDLRDSASGNTIYF.

The chain couples TRBV28 to TRBJ2-7; possible D gene TRBD1, 5 bases. Looked up from germline, CDR1 is MDHEN and CDR2 is SYDVKM. V was clipped by 4 bases and J by 4 bases, with 17 bases between them. This CDR3 is built from 15 residues. The chain's CDR3 is CASSSPGRGWYEQYF. The CDR3 bases are TGTGCCAGCAGTTCCCCTGGTAGGGGTTGGTACGAGCAGTACTTC.

This chain connects TRBV20-1 to TRBJ1-1, with a tentative D call TRBD1 (6 bases). The germline V gene encodes CDR1 DFQATT and CDR2 SNEGSKA (reference sequence). This CDR3 region has 11 residues. The CDR3 nucleotides read TGCAGGTCCCCCGGGGGGGCGGAAGCTTTCTTT. This sequence encodes CRSPGGAEAFF.

This clone was detected only a few times. The V gene is TRBV10-2, the J gene TRBJ1-1; possibly TRBD1 for D (5 bases). Germline CDR1 WSHSY, CDR2 SAAADI. The CDR3 extends over 12 amino acids. Trimming cost V 8 bases and J 6 bases, with 13 bases left between them. Written as DNA, the CDR3 is TGCGCCAGCCTTCTTCAGGGTTCTGAAGCTTTCTTT. This codes for CASLLQGSEAFF.

This clone appeared once. The CDR3 DNA is TGTGCCAGCAGCTTGAGCGACTACAATGAGCAGTTCTTC. It yields the protein CASSLSDYNEQFF. This chain connects TRBV7-2 to TRBJ2-1; D call uncertain. The CDR3 is 13 amino acids. In germline, CDR1 is SGHTA, CDR2 FQGNSA. V dropped 3 bases and J dropped 3 bases, with 6 bases sitting between them.

The chain joins TRBV11-2 to TRBJ2-7; D not certain. This CDR3 contains 13 residues. Trimming left V 4 bases short and J 2 bases short, with 9 bases between. Germline V lookup: CDR1 SGHAT, CDR2 FQNNGV. CDR3 bases: TGTGCCAGCAGCTACCAAGCGACCTACGAGCAGTACTTC. Its translation: CASSYQATYEQYF.

CDR3 sequence reads: CASSFARNYGYTF. The CDR3 bases are TGTGCCAGCAGTTTTGCGCGCAACTATGGCTACACCTTC. The rearrangement joins TRBV27 to TRBJ1-2; D gene ambiguous. Germline CDR1 reads MNHEY; CDR2 reads SMNVEV (reference sequence). With 3 bases removed from V and 2 bases from J, the gap between germline ends came to 7 bases. The length of the CDR3 is 13 residues.